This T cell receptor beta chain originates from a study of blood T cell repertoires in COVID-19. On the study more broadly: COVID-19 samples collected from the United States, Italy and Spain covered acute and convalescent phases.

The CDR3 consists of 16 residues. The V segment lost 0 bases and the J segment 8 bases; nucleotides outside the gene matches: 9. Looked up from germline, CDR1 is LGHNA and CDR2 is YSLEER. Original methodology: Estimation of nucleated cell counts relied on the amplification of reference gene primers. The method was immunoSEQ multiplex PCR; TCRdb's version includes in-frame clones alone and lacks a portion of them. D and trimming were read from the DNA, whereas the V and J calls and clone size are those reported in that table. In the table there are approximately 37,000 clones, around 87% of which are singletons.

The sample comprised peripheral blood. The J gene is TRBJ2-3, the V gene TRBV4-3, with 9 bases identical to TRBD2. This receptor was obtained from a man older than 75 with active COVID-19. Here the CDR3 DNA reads TGCGCCAGCAGCCAAGATTTCGGCGGGAGGGCCGTTACGCAGTATTTT. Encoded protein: CASSQDFGGRAVTQYF.